A single T cell receptor beta chain is shown here with its context. Then a second PCR, running roughly 6 to 11 cycles, was carried out with a sample-barcoded 5' primer and a J-beta primer mix. One entry per CDR3 protein results from TCRdb running MiXCR on the 5' RACE reads. The profile shows approximately 800,000 distinct CDR3 sequences, around half of them singletons. This record belongs to a study of blood T cells in healthy people across ages. No fewer than 5.5 micrograms of total RNA were isolated from every sample. The length of the CDR3 is 13 residues. In germline, CDR1 is LGHNT, CDR2 FRNRAP. V lost 6 bases to trimming and J lost 0 bases, with 8 bases between them.

The chain uses TRBV12-5 and TRBJ2-5; D is possibly TRBD2 (5 bases). Sequences were obtained from blood. This sequence was found in a man older than 75 in good health. For the CDR3, the DNA is TGTGCTAGTGGGGACTGGAACCAAGAGACCCAGTACTTC. It encodes CASGDWNQETQYF.